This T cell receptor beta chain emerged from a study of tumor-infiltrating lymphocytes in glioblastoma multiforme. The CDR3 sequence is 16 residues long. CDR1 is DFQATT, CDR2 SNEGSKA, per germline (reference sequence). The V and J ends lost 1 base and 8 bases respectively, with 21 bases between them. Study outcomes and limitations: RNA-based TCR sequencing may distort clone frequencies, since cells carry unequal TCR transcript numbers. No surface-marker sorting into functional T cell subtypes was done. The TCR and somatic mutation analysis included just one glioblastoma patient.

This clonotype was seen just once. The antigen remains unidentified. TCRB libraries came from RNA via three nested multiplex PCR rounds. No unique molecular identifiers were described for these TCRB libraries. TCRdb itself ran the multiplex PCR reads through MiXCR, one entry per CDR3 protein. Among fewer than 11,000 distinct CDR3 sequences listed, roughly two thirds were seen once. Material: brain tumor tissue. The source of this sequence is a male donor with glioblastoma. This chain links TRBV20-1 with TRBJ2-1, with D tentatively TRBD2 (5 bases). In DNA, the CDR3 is TGCAGTGCTAGAGGAACTAGTCACCTCCTACTCGATGAGCAGTTCTTC. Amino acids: CSARGTSHLLLDEQFF.